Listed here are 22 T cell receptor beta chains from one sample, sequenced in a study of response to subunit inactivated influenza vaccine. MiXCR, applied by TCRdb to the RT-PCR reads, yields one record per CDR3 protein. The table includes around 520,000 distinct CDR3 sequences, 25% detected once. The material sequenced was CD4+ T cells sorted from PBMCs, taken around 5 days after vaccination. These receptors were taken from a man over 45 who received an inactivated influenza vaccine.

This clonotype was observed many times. Written as DNA, the CDR3 is TGTGCCAGCAGTTTAATGGAGACCCAGTACTTC. It is translated as CASSLMETQYF. This rearrangement joins TRBV12-3 or TRBV12-4 to TRBJ2-5; no clear D. This CDR3 spans 11 amino acids. V lost 2 bases, J lost 5 bases, and 3 bases lay in between.

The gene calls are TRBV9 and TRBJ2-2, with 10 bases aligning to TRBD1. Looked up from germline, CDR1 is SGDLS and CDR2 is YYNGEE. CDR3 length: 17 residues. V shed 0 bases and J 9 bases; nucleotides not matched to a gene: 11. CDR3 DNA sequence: TGTGCCAGCAGCGTAGCTAGGACAGGGGGGTCGAACCGGGAGCTGTTTTTT. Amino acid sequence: CASSVARTGGSNRELFF.

The CDR3 DNA sequence: TGTGCCAGCGGATTACATGTAGGGACCCAGTACTTC. It is translated as CASGLHVGTQYF. The chain has TRBV2 and TRBJ2-5; unclear D gene. The CDR3 consists of 12 residues. V dropped 8 bases and J dropped 7 bases, with 14 bases sitting between them. Germline V lookup: CDR1 SNHLY, CDR2 FYNNEI.

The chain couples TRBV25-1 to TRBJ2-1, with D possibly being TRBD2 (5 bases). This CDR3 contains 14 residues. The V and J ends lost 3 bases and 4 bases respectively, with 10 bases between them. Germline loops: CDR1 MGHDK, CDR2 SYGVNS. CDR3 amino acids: CASSDAGRYNEQFF. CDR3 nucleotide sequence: TGTGCCAGCAGTGACGCGGGCCGGTACAATGAGCAGTTCTTC.

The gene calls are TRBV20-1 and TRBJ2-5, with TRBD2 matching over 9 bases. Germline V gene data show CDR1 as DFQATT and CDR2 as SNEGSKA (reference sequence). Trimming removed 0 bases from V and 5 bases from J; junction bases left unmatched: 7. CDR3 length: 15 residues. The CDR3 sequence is CSARDPRGGRETQYF. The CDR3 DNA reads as TGCAGTGCTAGAGATCCGCGGGGGGGCCGGGAGACCCAGTACTTC.

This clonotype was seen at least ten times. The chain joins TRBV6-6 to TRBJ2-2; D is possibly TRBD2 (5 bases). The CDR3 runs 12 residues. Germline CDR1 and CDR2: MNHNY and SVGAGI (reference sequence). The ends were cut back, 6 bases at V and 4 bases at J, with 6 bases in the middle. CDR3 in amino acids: CASRRGTGELFF. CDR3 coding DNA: TGTGCCAGCAGACGGGGCACCGGGGAGCTGTTTTTT.

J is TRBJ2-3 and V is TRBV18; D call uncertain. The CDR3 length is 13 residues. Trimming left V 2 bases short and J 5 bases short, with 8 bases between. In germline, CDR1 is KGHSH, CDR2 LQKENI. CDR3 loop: CASSPFTKDTQYF. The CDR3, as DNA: TGTGCCAGCTCACCATTCACTAAAGATACGCAGTATTTT.

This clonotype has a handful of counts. CDR3 coding DNA: TGCAGTGCCCTGACACTTTCAACTAATGAAAAACTGTTTTTT. This gives the protein CSALTLSTNEKLFF. The chain has TRBV20-1 and TRBJ1-4; D remains unclear. With 6 bases removed from V and 0 bases from J, the gap between germline ends came to 11 bases. Germline V CDR1 and CDR2: DFQATT, SNEGSKA (reference sequence). CDR3 length equals 14 residues.

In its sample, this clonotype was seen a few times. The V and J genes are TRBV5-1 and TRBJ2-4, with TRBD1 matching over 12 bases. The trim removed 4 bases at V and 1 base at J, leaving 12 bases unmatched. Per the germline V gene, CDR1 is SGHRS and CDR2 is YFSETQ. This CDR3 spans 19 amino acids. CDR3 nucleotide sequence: TGCGCCAGCAGCCTGAGAATGGGACAGGGGGCCGTTGCCAAAAACATTCAGTACTTC. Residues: CASSLRMGQGAVAKNIQYF.

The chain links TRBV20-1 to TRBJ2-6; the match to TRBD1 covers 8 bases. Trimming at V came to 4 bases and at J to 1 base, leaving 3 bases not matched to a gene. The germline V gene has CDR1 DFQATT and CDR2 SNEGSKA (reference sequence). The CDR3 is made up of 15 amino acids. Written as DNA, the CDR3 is TGCAGTGCTAACGACAGGGGTTCTGGGGCCAACGTCCTGACTTTC. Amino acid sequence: CSANDRGSGANVLTF.

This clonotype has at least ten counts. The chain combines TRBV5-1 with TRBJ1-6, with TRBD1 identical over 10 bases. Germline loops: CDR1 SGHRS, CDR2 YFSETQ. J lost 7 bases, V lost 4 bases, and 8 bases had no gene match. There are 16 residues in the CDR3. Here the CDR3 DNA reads TGCGCCAGCAGCCTAAAATCGACAGGGGGCAATTCACCCCTCCACTTT. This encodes CASSLKSTGGNSPLHF.

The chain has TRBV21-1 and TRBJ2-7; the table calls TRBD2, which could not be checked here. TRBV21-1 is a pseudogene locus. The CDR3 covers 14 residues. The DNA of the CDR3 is TGTGCCAGCAGCAAAGAGGACTGTAACTACGAGCAGTACTTC. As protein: CASSKEDCNYEQYF.

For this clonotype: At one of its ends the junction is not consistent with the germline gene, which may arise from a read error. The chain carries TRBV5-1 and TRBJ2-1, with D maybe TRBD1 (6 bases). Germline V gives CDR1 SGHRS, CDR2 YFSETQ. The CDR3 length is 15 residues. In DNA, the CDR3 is TGCGGCAGCAGCTTGCTCCAGGGGAACTACAATGAGCAGTTCTTC. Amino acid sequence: CGSSLLQGNYNEQFF.

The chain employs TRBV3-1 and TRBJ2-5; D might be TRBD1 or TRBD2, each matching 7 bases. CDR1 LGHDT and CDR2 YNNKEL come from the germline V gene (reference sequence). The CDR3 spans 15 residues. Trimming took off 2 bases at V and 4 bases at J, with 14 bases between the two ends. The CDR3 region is CASSQMSGGGETQYF. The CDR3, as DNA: TGTGCCAGCAGCCAAATGTCAGGGGGGGGAGAGACCCAGTACTTC.

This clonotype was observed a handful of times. The DNA for the CDR3 is TGTGCCAGCAGTCTTCTACAGGGGCTCAATCAGCCCCAGCATTTT. Its protein product is CASSLLQGLNQPQHF. The V call is TRBV28, the J call TRBJ1-5; 7 bases align to TRBD1. The germline V gene has CDR1 MDHEN and CDR2 SYDVKM. The ends lost 5 bases at V and 3 bases at J; junction bases unmatched: 7. CDR3 length equals 15 residues.

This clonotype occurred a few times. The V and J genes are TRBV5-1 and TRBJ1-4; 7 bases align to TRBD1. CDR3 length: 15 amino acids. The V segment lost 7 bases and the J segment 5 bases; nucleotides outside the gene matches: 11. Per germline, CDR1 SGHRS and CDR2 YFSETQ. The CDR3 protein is CASGPSGTENEKLFF. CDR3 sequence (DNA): TGCGCCAGCGGACCATCCGGGACAGAGAATGAAAAACTGTTTTTT. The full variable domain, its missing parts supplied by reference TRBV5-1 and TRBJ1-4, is KAGVTQTPRYLIKTRGQQVTLSCSPISGHRSVSWYQQTPGQGLQFLFEYFSETQRNKGNFPGRFSGRQFSNSRSEMNVSTLELGDSALYLCASGPSGTENEKLFFGSGTQLSVL.

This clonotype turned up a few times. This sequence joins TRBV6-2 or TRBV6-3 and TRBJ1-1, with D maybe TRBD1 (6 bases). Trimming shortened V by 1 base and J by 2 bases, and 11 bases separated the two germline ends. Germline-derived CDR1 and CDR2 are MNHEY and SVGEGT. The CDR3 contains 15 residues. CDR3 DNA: TGTGCCAGCAGTTACTGGGGGCCGCGCAACACTGAAGCTTTCTTT. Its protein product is CASSYWGPRNTEAFF.

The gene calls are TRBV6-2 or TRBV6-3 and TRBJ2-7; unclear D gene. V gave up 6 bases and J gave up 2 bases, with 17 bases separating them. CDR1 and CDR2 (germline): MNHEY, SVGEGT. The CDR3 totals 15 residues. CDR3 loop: CASSLPRQAPYEQYF. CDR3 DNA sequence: TGTGCCAGCAGCTTGCCGCGGCAGGCCCCCTACGAGCAGTACTTC.

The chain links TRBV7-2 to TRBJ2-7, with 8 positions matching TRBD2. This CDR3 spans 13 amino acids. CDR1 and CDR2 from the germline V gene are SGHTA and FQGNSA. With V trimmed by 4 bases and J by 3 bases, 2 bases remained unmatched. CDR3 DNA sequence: TGTGCCAGCAGCTGGACTAGCTTCTACGAGCAGTACTTC. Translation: CASSWTSFYEQYF. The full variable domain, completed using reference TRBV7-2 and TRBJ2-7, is GAGVSQSPSNKVTEKGKDVELRCDPISGHTALYWYRQSLGQGLEFLIYFQGNSAPDKSGLPSDRFSAERTGGSVSTLTIQRTQQEDSAVYLCASSWTSFYEQYFGPGTRLTVT.

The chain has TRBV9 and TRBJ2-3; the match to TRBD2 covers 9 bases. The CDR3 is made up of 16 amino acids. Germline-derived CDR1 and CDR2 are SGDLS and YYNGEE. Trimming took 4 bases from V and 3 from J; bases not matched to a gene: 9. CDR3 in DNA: TGTGCCAGCAGCCCTGGTAGTAGCGGGAGAACAGATACGCAGTATTTT. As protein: CASSPGSSGRTDTQYF.

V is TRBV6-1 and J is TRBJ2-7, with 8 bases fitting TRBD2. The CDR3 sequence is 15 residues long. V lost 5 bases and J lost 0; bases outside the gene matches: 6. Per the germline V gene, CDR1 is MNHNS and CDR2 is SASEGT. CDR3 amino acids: CASSKLAGPSYEQYF. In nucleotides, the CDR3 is TGTGCCAGCAGTAAATTAGCGGGGCCCTCCTACGAGCAGTACTTC.

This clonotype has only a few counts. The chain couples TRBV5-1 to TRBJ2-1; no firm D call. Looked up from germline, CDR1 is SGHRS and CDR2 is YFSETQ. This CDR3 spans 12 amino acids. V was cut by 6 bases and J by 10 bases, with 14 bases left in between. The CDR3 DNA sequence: TGCGCCAGCAAACTTGATGGCCCCGAGCAGTTCTTC. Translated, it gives CASKLDGPEQFF. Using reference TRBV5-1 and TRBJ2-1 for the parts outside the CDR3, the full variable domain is KAGVTQTPRYLIKTRGQQVTLSCSPISGHRSVSWYQQTPGQGLQFLFEYFSETQRNKGNFPGRFSGRQFSNSRSEMNVSTLELGDSALYLCASKLDGPEQFFGPGTRLTVL.